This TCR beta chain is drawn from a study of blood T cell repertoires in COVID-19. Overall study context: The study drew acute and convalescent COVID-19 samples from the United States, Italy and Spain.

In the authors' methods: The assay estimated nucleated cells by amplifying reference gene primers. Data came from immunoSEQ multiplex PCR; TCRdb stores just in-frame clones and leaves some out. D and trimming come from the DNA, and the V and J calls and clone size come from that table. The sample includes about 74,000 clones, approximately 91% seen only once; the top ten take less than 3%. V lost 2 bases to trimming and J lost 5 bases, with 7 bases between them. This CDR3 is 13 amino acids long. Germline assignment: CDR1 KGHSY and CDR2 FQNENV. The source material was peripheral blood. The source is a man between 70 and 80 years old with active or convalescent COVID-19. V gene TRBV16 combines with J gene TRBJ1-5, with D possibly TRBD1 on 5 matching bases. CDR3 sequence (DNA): TGTGCCAGCAGCCAAAAAGGGGATCAGCCCCAGCATTTT. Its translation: CASSQKGDQPQHF.